This T cell receptor beta chain was captured in a study of PD-1 blockade in classical Hodgkin lymphoma. TCRdb's copy holds only in-frame clones and misses some; the assay was immunoSEQ multiplex PCR. The repertoire holds about 110,000 clones, with roughly 87% as singletons. Each and every patient relapsed after autologous stem cell transplantation, and patients got differing brentuximab vedotin exposure. Each best response was a complete response, a partial response or progressive disease. As regards this clone: The antigen is not known.

CDR3 length: 14 residues. Looked up from germline, CDR1 is SGHTA and CDR2 is FQGNSA. V lost 3 bases to trimming and J lost 4 bases, with 13 bases between them. General study points: Newly diagnosed patients were reported to start with lower TCR diversity than healthy donors.

The chain uses TRBV7-2 and TRBJ2-7; possible D gene TRBD2, 6 bases. This specimen consisted of peripheral blood mononuclear cells (PBMCs), obtained before the second cycle of nivolumab. The receptor comes from a human donor with classical Hodgkin lymphoma. The CDR3 DNA follows: TGTGCCAGCAGCTTGGGGGGAGACTTTTACGAGCAGTACTTC. Amino acid sequence: CASSLGGDFYEQYF.